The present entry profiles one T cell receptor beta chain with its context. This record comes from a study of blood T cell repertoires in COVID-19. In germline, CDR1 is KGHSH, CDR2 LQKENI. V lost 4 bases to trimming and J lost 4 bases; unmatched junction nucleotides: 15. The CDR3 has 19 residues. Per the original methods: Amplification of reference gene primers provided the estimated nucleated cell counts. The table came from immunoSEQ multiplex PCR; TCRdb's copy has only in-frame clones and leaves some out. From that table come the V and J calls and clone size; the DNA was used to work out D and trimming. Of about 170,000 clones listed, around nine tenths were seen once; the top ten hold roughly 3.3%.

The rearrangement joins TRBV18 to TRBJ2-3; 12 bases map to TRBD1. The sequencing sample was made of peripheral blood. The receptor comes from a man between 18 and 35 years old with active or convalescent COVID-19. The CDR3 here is CASSHRDRGQVFSADTQYF. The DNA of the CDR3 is TGTGCCAGCTCACACCGGGACAGGGGGCAGGTTTTCAGCGCAGATACGCAGTATTTT.